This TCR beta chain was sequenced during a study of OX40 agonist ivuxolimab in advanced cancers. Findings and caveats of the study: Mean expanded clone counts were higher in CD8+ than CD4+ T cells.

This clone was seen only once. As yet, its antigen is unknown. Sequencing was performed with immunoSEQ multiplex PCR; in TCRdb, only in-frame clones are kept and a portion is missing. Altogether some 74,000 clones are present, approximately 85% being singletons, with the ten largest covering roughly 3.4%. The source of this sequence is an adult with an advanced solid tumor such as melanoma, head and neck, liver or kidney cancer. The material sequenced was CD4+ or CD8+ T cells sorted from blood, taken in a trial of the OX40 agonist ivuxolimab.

CDR3 DNA: TGCGCCAGCAGCCAATCGCGGGCGGGAGTGGACAATGAGCAGTTCTTC. This codes for CASSQSRAGVDNEQFF. The chain employs TRBV4-1 and TRBJ2-1; 7 nucleotides agree with TRBD2. The CDR3 runs to 16 residues. Germline V gene sequence: CDR1 MGHRA, CDR2 YSYEKL. Unmatched junction bases numbered 9, after V lost 2 bases and J lost 5 bases.